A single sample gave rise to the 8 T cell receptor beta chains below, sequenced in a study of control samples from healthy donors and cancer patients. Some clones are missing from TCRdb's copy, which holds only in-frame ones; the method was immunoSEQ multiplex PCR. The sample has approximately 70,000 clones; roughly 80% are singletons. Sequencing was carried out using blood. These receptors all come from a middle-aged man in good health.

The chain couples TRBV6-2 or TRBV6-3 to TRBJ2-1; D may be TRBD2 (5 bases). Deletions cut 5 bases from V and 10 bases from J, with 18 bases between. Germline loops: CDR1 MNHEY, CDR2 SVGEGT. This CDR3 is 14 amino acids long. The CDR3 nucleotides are TGTGCCAGCAGTCCCCGGGATCTTTTGCTCGAGCAGTTCTTC. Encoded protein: CASSPRDLLLEQFF.

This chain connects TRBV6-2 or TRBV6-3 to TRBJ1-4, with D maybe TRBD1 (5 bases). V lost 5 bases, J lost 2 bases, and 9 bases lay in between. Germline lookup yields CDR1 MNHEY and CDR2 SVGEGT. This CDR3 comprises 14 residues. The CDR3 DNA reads TGTGCCAGCAGTCCAGGGTTTACTAATGAAAAACTGTTTTTT. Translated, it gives CASSPGFTNEKLFF.

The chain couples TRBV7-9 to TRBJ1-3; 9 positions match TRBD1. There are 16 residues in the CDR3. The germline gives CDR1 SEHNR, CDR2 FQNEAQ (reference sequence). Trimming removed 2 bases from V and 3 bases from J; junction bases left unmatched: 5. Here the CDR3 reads CASSLRDREIGNTIYF. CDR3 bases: TGTGCCAGCAGCTTAAGGGACAGGGAGATTGGAAACACCATATATTTT.

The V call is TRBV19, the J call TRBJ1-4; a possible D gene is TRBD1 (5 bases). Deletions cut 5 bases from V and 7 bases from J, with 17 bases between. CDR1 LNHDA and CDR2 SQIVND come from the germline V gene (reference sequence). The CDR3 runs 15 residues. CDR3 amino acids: CASSPSTESFEKLFF. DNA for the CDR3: TGTGCCAGTAGTCCATCGACAGAGTCCTTTGAAAAACTGTTTTTT.

In DNA form, the CDR3 reads TGCGCCAGCAGCCAAGAACAGGGGACCCAGTACTTC. This codes for CASSQEQGTQYF. The rearrangement uses TRBV4-1 and TRBJ2-5; perhaps TRBD1 as D (6 bases). The germline V and J ends were trimmed by 0 bases and 7 bases, with 6 bases remaining between them. CDR3 size: 12 residues. Germline CDR1 and CDR2: MGHRA and YSYEKL.

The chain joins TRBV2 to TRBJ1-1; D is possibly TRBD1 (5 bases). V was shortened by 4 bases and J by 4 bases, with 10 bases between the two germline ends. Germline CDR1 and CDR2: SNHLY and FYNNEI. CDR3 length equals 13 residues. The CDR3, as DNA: TGTGCCAGCAGTGTCGGGAGGGGCACTGAAGCTTTCTTT. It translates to CASSVGRGTEAFF. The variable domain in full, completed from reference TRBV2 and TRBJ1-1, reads EPEVTQTPSHQVTQMGQEVILRCVPISNHLYFYWYRQILGQKVEFLVSFYNNEISEKSEIFDDQFSVERPDGSNFTLKIRSTKLEDSAMYFCASSVGRGTEAFFGQGTRLTVV.

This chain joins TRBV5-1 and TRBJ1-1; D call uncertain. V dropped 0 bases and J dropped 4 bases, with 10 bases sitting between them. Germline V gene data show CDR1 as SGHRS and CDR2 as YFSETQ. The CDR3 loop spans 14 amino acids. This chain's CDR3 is CASSLESQFTEAFF. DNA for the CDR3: TGCGCCAGCAGCTTGGAAAGTCAGTTCACTGAAGCTTTCTTT.

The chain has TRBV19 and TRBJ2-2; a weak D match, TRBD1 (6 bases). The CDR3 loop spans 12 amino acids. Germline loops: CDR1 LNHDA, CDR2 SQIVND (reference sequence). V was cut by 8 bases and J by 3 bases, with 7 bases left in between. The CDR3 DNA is TGTGCCAGTCAGGGGTACACCGGGGAGCTGTTTTTT. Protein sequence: CASQGYTGELFF.